Detailed here is one T cell receptor beta chain. Assay used: immunoSEQ multiplex PCR; TCRdb lists only in-frame clones, some missing. The sample has thousands of clones; about two thirds are singletons. The ends lost 2 bases at V and 7 bases at J; junction bases unmatched: 2. The CDR3 length is 14 residues. Per germline, CDR1 MRHNA and CDR2 SNTAGT. This entry belongs to a study of neoadjuvant anti-PD-1 for oral cavity cancer. Time point: after neoadjuvant nivolumab, at surgical resection. Source: PBMCs, taken after nivolumab (anti-PD-1) treatment. This clonotype originated in a person between 35 and 79 years old with oral cavity squamous cell carcinoma. The chain links TRBV6-4 to TRBJ2-1, with TRBD2 matching 10 bases. CDR3 region: CASSDGTSVNEQFF. In nucleotides, the CDR3 is TGTGCCAGCAGTGACGGGACTAGCGTTAATGAGCAGTTCTTC.